The T cell receptor (beta chain) under discussion was sequenced for a study of blood T cell repertoires in COVID-19. TCRdb's copy holds only in-frame clones and misses some; the assay was immunoSEQ multiplex PCR. Of about 220,000 clones in the sample, 75% to 85% are singletons; the top ten hold 9.7%. The V end was cut by 5 bases, the J end by 4 bases, with 9 bases between. The CDR3 consists of 12 residues. Germline CDR1 is MDHEN and CDR2 is SYDVKM. This chain connects TRBV28 to TRBJ2-7, with a weak D call TRBD2 (5 bases). The sample taken for sequencing was peripheral blood. The TCR comes from a man in his forties or fifties with active or convalescent COVID-19. CDR3 loop: CASSPKRYEQYF. The CDR3 DNA follows: TGTGCCAGCAGTCCGAAGCGGTACGAGCAGTACTTC.